The 10 T cell receptor beta chains below come from one sample, sequenced in a study of T cells in Graves' hyperthyroidism and ophthalmopathy. Researchers amplified the TCR beta CDR3 regions from RNA transcripts. TCR CDR3 regions were first amplified by RT-PCR with HTBI primers. MiXCR, run by TCRdb on the multiplex PCR reads, gives a single entry per CDR3 protein. Of roughly 420,000 distinct CDR3 sequences in the sample, about an eighth are singletons; the top ten hold 5% to 6%. Sequencing was performed on blood. The receptors originated from a woman aged 18 to 35 with Graves' hyperthyroidism.

In its sample, this clonotype was seen many times. V gene TRBV28 combines with J gene TRBJ2-2; TRBD1 matches at 9 bases. Germline V gene lookup returns CDR1 MDHEN and CDR2 SYDVKM. The V segment lost 6 bases and the J segment 4 bases; nucleotides outside the gene matches: 9. This CDR3 comprises 16 residues. CDR3 protein: CASSLMGTGTTGELFF. CDR3 sequence (DNA): TGTGCCAGCAGCCTCATGGGGACAGGGACCACCGGGGAGCTGTTTTTT. Full variable domain (rest looked up from reference TRBV28 and TRBJ2-2): DVKVTQSSRYLVKRTGEKVFLECVQDMDHENMFWYRQDPGLGLRLIYFSYDVKMKEKGDIPEGYSVSREKKERFSLILESASTNQTSMYLCASSLMGTGTTGELFFGEGSRLTVL.

The rearrangement joins TRBV25-1 to TRBJ2-5, with D perhaps TRBD2 (6 bases). The CDR3 spans 13 residues. With 3 bases removed from V and 5 bases from J, the gap between germline ends came to 10 bases. Germline V gene sequence: CDR1 MGHDK, CDR2 SYGVNS. As DNA, the CDR3 is TGTGCCAGCAGTGACGGCGGGACCGAGACCCAGTACTTC. This codes for CASSDGGTETQYF. The complete variable domain, with remaining parts taken from reference TRBV25-1 and TRBJ2-5, reads EADIYQTPRYLVIGTGKKITLECSQTMGHDKMYWYQQDPGMELHLIHYSYGVNSTEKGDLSSESTVSRIRTEHFPLTLESARPSHTSQYLCASSDGGTETQYFGPGTRLLVL.

In its sample, this clonotype was seen many times. This chain links TRBV7-9 with TRBJ2-1; D remains ambiguous. The V end was cut by 3 bases, the J end by 6 bases, with 9 bases between. The CDR3 has 13 amino acids. In germline, CDR1 is SEHNR, CDR2 FQNEAQ (reference sequence). The DNA of the CDR3 is TGTGCCAGCAGCTTTTCGATTACCAATGAGCAGTTCTTC. It specifies CASSFSITNEQFF.

This clonotype has just a few counts. This chain uses TRBV6-1 with TRBJ1-2; D is uncertain. The CDR3 covers 13 residues. Per the germline V gene, CDR1 is MNHNS and CDR2 is SASEGT. The V end was cut by 5 bases, the J end by 4 bases, with 11 bases between. The CDR3: CASSKWALYGYTF. The CDR3 DNA follows: TGTGCCAGCAGTAAATGGGCACTCTATGGCTACACCTTC.

This clonotype was counted many times. This chain joins TRBV2 and TRBJ1-2; D remains unclear. The V end lost 3 bases, the J end lost 2 bases, and 7 bases lay between the germline ends. The germline V gene encodes CDR1 SNHLY and CDR2 FYNNEI. The CDR3 contains 13 residues. CDR3: CASSEEGNYGYTF. The CDR3 coding sequence is TGTGCCAGCAGTGAGGAGGGAAACTATGGCTACACCTTC. The whole variable domain, filled in from reference TRBV2 and TRBJ1-2, reads EPEVTQTPSHQVTQMGQEVILRCVPISNHLYFYWYRQILGQKVEFLVSFYNNEISEKSEIFDDQFSVERPDGSNFTLKIRSTKLEDSAMYFCASSEEGNYGYTFGSGTRLTVV.

In this sample, this clonotype turned up a few times. The chain has TRBV4-2 and TRBJ2-3; 10 nucleotides match TRBD2. CDR1 is LGHNA, CDR2 YNFKEQ, per germline. V dropped 3 bases and J dropped 4; count of bases not matched to a gene: 10. The length of the CDR3 is 17 residues. The CDR3 sequence is CASSHASSGSSPDTQYF. CDR3 sequence (DNA): TGTGCCAGCAGCCACGCCTCTAGCGGGAGTTCCCCAGATACGCAGTATTTT.

To note about this clonotype: With a much larger clone just one base away, this may be a read error. V and J are TRBV7-2 and TRBJ2-1; D remains unclear. The DNA end is more similar to TRBJ2-7, so the J call may be wrong. Germline CDR1 SGHTA, CDR2 FQGNSA. This CDR3 region has 16 residues. This CDR3 reads CASSLDRRSPYNEQYF. Written as DNA, the CDR3 is TGTGCCAGCAGCTTAGATAGGCGGTCCCCCTACAATGAGCAGTACTTC.

This clonotype was detected many times. The chain links TRBV30 to TRBJ2-5; 9 nucleotides line up with TRBD2. With 3 bases clipped from V and 2 bases from J, the junction kept 10 bases outside the gene matches. The CDR3 is made up of 16 amino acids. Germline CDR1 is GTSNPN and CDR2 is SVGIG (reference sequence). DNA of the CDR3: TGTGCCTGGAGACGGCGGGAGGGCAGTGGACAAGAGACCCAGTACTTC. It specifies CAWRRREGSGQETQYF. The full variable domain, rest sourced from reference TRBV30 and TRBJ2-5, is SQTIHQWPATLVQPVGSPLSLECTVEGTSNPNLYWYRQAAGRGLQLLFYSVGIGQISSEVPQNLSASRPQDRQFILSSKKLLLSDSGFYLCAWRRREGSGQETQYFGPGTRLLVL.

This clonotype came up many times. CDR3 coding DNA: TGTGCCTGGAGTGTTTGGCCAGATACGCAGTATTTT. Translation: CAWSVWPDTQYF. The chain recombines TRBV30 with TRBJ2-3, with D unclear. This CDR3 region has 12 residues. Germline loops: CDR1 GTSNPN, CDR2 SVGIG (reference sequence). Trimming left V 0 bases short and J 4 bases short, with 5 bases between.

This clonotype was seen more than once but under ten times. The rearrangement links TRBV15 to TRBJ2-3, with 7 positions matching TRBD1. Unmatched junction bases numbered 7, after V lost 0 bases and J lost 4 bases. This CDR3 has 16 amino acids. Germline V lookup: CDR1 LNHNV, CDR2 YYDKDF (reference sequence). CDR3 amino acids: CATSRDPTGWADTQYF. In DNA, the CDR3 is TGTGCCACCAGCAGAGATCCGACAGGGTGGGCAGATACGCAGTATTTT.